The 28 T cell receptor beta chains given below trace back to one sample, sequenced in a study of T cell responses to AZD1222 COVID-19 vaccine. The method was immunoSEQ multiplex PCR; TCRdb's version includes in-frame clones alone and lacks a portion of them. The sample consists of 150,000 to 200,000 clones, roughly 92% of them appearing once. The specimen was peripheral blood, collected on day 0 of AZD1222 vaccination. Receptor source: an adult in good health.

This rearrangement joins TRBV5-4 to TRBJ1-4; no reliable D call. This CDR3 is 14 amino acids long. V was clipped by 3 bases and J by 7 bases, with 13 bases between them. Germline V gene sequence: CDR1 SGHNT, CDR2 YYREEE (reference sequence). CDR3: CASSSGGFLEKLFF. The CDR3 nucleotides are TGTGCCAGCAGCTCAGGAGGGTTCCTTGAAAAACTGTTTTTT.

This chain connects TRBV11-2 to TRBJ1-1; 7 bases are a match to TRBD1. This CDR3 spans 16 amino acids. Looked up from germline, CDR1 is SGHAT and CDR2 is FQNNGV. J was trimmed by 1 base and V by 6 bases; bases with no gene match: 11. Written as DNA, the CDR3 is TGTGCCAGCAGTTTTAATAAGGGACAGTCGAACACTGAAGCTTTCTTT. Translated: CASSFNKGQSNTEAFF.

The V gene is TRBV19, the J gene TRBJ2-2, with 13 bases that match TRBD2. The CDR3 covers 19 residues. Germline CDR1 is LNHDA and CDR2 is SQIVND (reference sequence). V was pared by 5 bases and J by 7 bases, with 16 bases of the junction left unmatched. In DNA, the CDR3 is TGTGCCAGTAGTGCTTACGGACTAGCGGGAGTTGGGCCCGGCGGGGAGCTGTTTTTT. Translated: CASSAYGLAGVGPGGELFF.

The chain has TRBV19 and TRBJ2-2, with 7 bases matching TRBD2. Unmatched junction bases numbered 7, after V lost 5 bases and J lost 4 bases. This CDR3 is 15 amino acids long. CDR1 LNHDA and CDR2 SQIVND come from the germline V gene (reference sequence). The CDR3 sequence: CASSALAGATGELFF. The CDR3 nucleotides read TGTGCCAGTAGTGCCCTTGCGGGAGCCACCGGGGAGCTGTTTTTT.

The V and J genes are TRBV11-2 and TRBJ1-4; TRBD1 matches 9 bases. The J segment lost 3 bases and the V segment lost 8 bases, leaving 7 bases of the junction unmatched. The CDR3 runs 15 residues. Germline CDR1 reads SGHAT; CDR2 reads FQNNGV. DNA of the CDR3: TGTGCCAGCCAGTTGGGACAGGGCCCTAATGAAAAACTGTTTTTT. As protein: CASQLGQGPNEKLFF.

The rearrangement joins TRBV19 to TRBJ1-2; TRBD1 agrees at 7 bases. Per the germline V gene, CDR1 is LNHDA and CDR2 is SQIVND (reference sequence). The V and J ends lost 7 bases and 6 bases, in that order; junction bases with no gene match: 8. This CDR3 comprises 13 residues. Here the CDR3 DNA reads TGTGCCAGTAAAATGACAGGGAAGAATGGCTACACCTTC. This gives the protein CASKMTGKNGYTF. The full variable domain, rest sourced from reference TRBV19 and TRBJ1-2, is DGGITQSPKYLFRKEGQNVTLSCEQNLNHDAMYWYRQDPGQGLRLIYYSQIVNDFQKGDIAEGYSVSREKKESFPLTVTSAQKNPTAFYLCASKMTGKNGYTFGSGTRLTVV.

The chain links TRBV3-1 (or the pseudogene TRBV3-2) to TRBJ2-1; D unresolved. The CDR3 runs 14 residues. From germline, CDR1 is LGHDT and CDR2 YNNKEL (reference sequence). The V and J ends lost 4 bases and 7 bases respectively, with 14 bases between them. CDR3 loop: CASSLAVENNEQFF. The DNA for the CDR3 is TGTGCCAGCAGCCTGGCAGTGGAGAATAATGAGCAGTTCTTC.

This clone was counted a single time. V is TRBV24-1 and J is TRBJ1-5; D gene uncertain. Trimming stripped 6 bases from V and 1 base from J, with 6 bases between. Germline CDR1 and CDR2: KGHDR and SFDVKD. There are 13 residues in the CDR3. CDR3 residues: CATSPGSNQPQHF. CDR3 DNA: TGTGCCACCAGTCCCGGGAGCAATCAGCCCCAGCATTTT.

The chain has TRBV19 and TRBJ1-2, with D possibly TRBD1 on 5 matching bases. In germline, CDR1 is LNHDA, CDR2 SQIVND (reference sequence). This CDR3 has 12 residues. The ends were cut back, 6 bases at V and 7 bases at J, with 12 bases in the middle. This chain's CDR3 is CASSPGVGGYTF. The DNA for the CDR3 is TGTGCCAGTAGCCCGGGGGTAGGTGGCTACACCTTC. Based on the CDR3 plus reference TRBV19 and TRBJ1-2, the full variable domain is DGGITQSPKYLFRKEGQNVTLSCEQNLNHDAMYWYRQDPGQGLRLIYYSQIVNDFQKGDIAEGYSVSREKKESFPLTVTSAQKNPTAFYLCASSPGVGGYTFGSGTRLTVV.

V is TRBV10-3 and J is TRBJ2-7, with 8 positions matching TRBD2. This CDR3 region has 17 residues. Losses at the gene ends were 0 bases for V and 2 bases for J; bases not matched to a gene: 9. Germline-derived CDR1 and CDR2 are ENHRY and SYGVKD. CDR3 sequence reads: CAISESVSSGPTYEQYF. Here the CDR3 DNA reads TGTGCCATCAGTGAGTCGGTCTCTAGCGGGCCAACCTACGAGCAGTACTTC.

This sequence joins TRBV5-4 and TRBJ1-2; D is undetermined. The germline gives CDR1 SGHNT, CDR2 YYREEE (reference sequence). V was pared by 4 bases and J by 4 bases, with 14 bases between. CDR3 length: 14 residues. CDR3 sequence: CASSGRAVPYGYTF. The CDR3 nucleotides read TGTGCCAGCAGCGGGAGGGCAGTTCCCTATGGCTACACCTTC.

The chain has TRBV27 and TRBJ2-1; 8 positions agree with TRBD2. V gave up 10 bases and J gave up 1 base; unmatched junction bases: 6. This CDR3 region has 14 residues. Looked up from germline, CDR1 is MNHEY and CDR2 is SMNVEV (reference sequence). The CDR3 sequence is CATREGVSYNEQFF. The CDR3, as DNA: TGTGCCACCCGGGAGGGGGTGTCCTACAATGAGCAGTTCTTC.

V usage is TRBV4-1 and J usage is TRBJ2-1; either TRBD1 or TRBD2 may fit D (6 bases each). V gave up 1 base and J gave up 8 bases, with 18 bases separating them. The germline CDR1 and CDR2 sequences are MGHRA and YSYEKL. This CDR3 has 16 amino acids. CDR3 loop: CASSQGTGGYWDEQFF. The DNA for the CDR3 is TGCGCCAGCAGCCAAGGGACCGGGGGCTACTGGGATGAGCAGTTCTTC.

CDR3 coding DNA: TGTGCCAGCAGCCACCACACAGGGGACACTGAAGCTTTCTTT. Translating gives CASSHHTGDTEAFF. The genes are TRBV3-1 (or the pseudogene TRBV3-2) and TRBJ1-1; 7 bases agree with TRBD1. The CDR3 sequence is 14 residues long. The ends lost 3 bases at V and 3 bases at J; junction bases unmatched: 4. Germline-derived CDR1 and CDR2 are LGHDT and YNNKEL (reference sequence).

This clone was detected only once. The chain joins TRBV20-1 to TRBJ1-1; no reliable D call. The germline CDR1 and CDR2 sequences are DFQATT and SNEGSKA (reference sequence). The CDR3 extends over 14 amino acids. Trimming removed 6 bases at V and 4 bases at J, with 18 bases between. The CDR3 DNA sequence: TGCAGTGCCAGTGTGCAGGTTTCTGTCACTGAAGCTTTCTTT. It translates to CSASVQVSVTEAFF.

This chain connects TRBV7-9 to TRBJ2-1; maybe TRBD2 (6 bases). Germline V gene lookup returns CDR1 SEHNR and CDR2 FQNEAQ (reference sequence). Trimming removed 1 base from V and 3 bases from J, with 13 bases in between. CDR3 length equals 16 residues. For the CDR3, the DNA is TGTGCCAGCAGCTTAGGTAGCGGATGGAACTACAATGAGCAGTTCTTC. It is translated as CASSLGSGWNYNEQFF. The full variable domain, in which reference TRBV7-9 and TRBJ2-1 provide the parts outside the CDR3, is DTGVSQNPRHKITKRGQNVTFRCDPISEHNRLYWYRQTLGQGPEFLTYFQNEAQLEKSRLLSDRFSAERPKGSFSTLEIQRTEQGDSAMYLCASSLGSGWNYNEQFFGPGTRLTVL.

This clone was seen once. This chain links TRBV7-6 with TRBJ2-7; weak D call: TRBD2 (6 bases). Germline V gives CDR1 SGHVS, CDR2 FNYEAQ. The V end was cut by 0 bases, the J end by 4 bases, with 13 bases between. CDR3 size: 15 residues. This chain's CDR3 is CASSLAVAESYEQYF. CDR3 nucleotide sequence: TGTGCCAGCAGCTTAGCGGTAGCGGAATCTTACGAGCAGTACTTC.

This chain uses TRBV5-8 with TRBJ1-5; D is undetermined. This CDR3 has 11 amino acids. Trimming pared 3 bases from V and 6 bases from J, leaving 4 bases between. Germline CDR1 SGHTS, CDR2 YDEGEE. The CDR3 is CASSSIQPQHF. As DNA, the CDR3 is TGTGCCAGCAGCTCGATTCAGCCCCAGCATTTT. Variable domain in full (rest from reference TRBV5-8 and TRBJ1-5): EAGVTQSPTHLIKTRGQQATLRCSPISGHTSVYWYQQALGLGLQFLLWYDEGEERNRGNFPPRFSGRQFPNYSSELNVNALELEDSALYLCASSSIQPQHFGDGTRLSIL.

This clone was seen a few times. The chain uses TRBV5-1 and TRBJ2-7; 12 bases are shared with TRBD2. V shed 5 bases, J shed 1 base, and the junction held 4 bases outside the gene matches. This CDR3 spans 15 amino acids. CDR1 SGHRS and CDR2 YFSETQ come from the germline V gene. CDR3 protein: CASSPTSGGSYEQYF. Written as DNA, the CDR3 is TGCGCCAGCAGTCCGACTAGCGGGGGATCCTACGAGCAGTACTTC.

There are a few counts of this clone. The chain combines TRBV27 with TRBJ1-5; D may be TRBD1 (5 bases). The CDR3 spans 14 residues. Germline V CDR1 and CDR2: MNHEY, SMNVEV (reference sequence). Trimming removed 2 bases at V and 3 bases at J, with 8 bases between. CDR3 protein: CASSLRGHNQPQHF. DNA of the CDR3: TGTGCCAGCAGTTTACGAGGACACAATCAGCCCCAGCATTTT.

CDR3 in amino acids: CASSVGTGGTTEAFF. The CDR3 nucleotides read TGTGCCAGCAGCGTAGGGACAGGGGGAACCACTGAAGCTTTCTTT. The chain uses TRBV9 and TRBJ1-1; 10 bases agree with TRBD1. This CDR3 has 15 residues. Trimming at V came to 0 bases and at J to 4 bases, leaving 3 bases not matched to a gene. CDR1 SGDLS and CDR2 YYNGEE come from the germline V gene.

The rearrangement links TRBV19 to TRBJ1-1, with TRBD1 identical over 8 bases. Germline CDR1 LNHDA, CDR2 SQIVND (reference sequence). J lost 0 bases, V lost 6 bases, and 9 bases had no gene match. This CDR3 comprises 16 residues. The DNA for the CDR3 is TGTGCCAGTAGCCTCCCCCAGGGGGCCATGAACACTGAAGCTTTCTTT. It is translated as CASSLPQGAMNTEAFF.

In this sample, this clone turned up many times. The chain uses TRBV6-5 and TRBJ1-2; no firm D call. CDR3 size: 14 residues. V was clipped by 0 bases and J by 7 bases, with 12 bases between them. Germline lookup yields CDR1 MNHEY and CDR2 SVGAGI. The CDR3 protein is CASSYSTVIGGYTF. The CDR3 region has the DNA TGTGCCAGCAGTTACTCGACTGTGATCGGTGGCTACACCTTC.

The rearrangement links TRBV21-1 to TRBJ1-1; the D call in the table, TRBD1, was not verified against the DNA. TRBV21-1 is tagged as a pseudogene. The CDR3 is 12 residues long. CDR3 sequence: CASTRTGAEAFF. In DNA form, the CDR3 reads TGTGCCAGCACTAGGACAGGGGCTGAAGCTTTCTTT.

The V gene is TRBV5-1, the J gene TRBJ1-5; tentative D call: TRBD1 (6 bases). Germline CDR1 SGHRS, CDR2 YFSETQ. The CDR3 has 19 amino acids. Between the trimmed V and J ends, which lost 0 bases and 3 bases, there was a span of 22 bases. In nucleotides, the CDR3 is TGCGCCAGCAGCTTGGGGGGGTGGCCGCGACAGGCCCTCAATCAGCCCCAGCATTTT. It codes for CASSLGGWPRQALNQPQHF.

The rearrangement links TRBV7-9 to TRBJ2-7; unclear D gene. V lost 2 bases, J lost 2 bases, and 7 bases lay in between. CDR1 is SEHNR, CDR2 FQNEAQ, per germline (reference sequence). The CDR3 extends over 13 amino acids. In DNA form, the CDR3 reads TGTGCCAGCAGCTTACTCGGGCCCTACGAGCAGTACTTC. It is translated as CASSLLGPYEQYF.

This chain links TRBV5-6 with TRBJ2-4; D ambiguous. This CDR3 contains 18 residues. Germline CDR1 reads SGHDT; CDR2 reads YYEEEE. Trimming left V 1 base short and J 3 bases short, with 20 bases between. In DNA, the CDR3 is TGTGCCAGCAGCTTGAGTGACTCCGTCCTTCAGGACAAAAACATTCAGTACTTC. This sequence encodes CASSLSDSVLQDKNIQYF.

The chain links TRBV11-2 to TRBJ2-5; D remains ambiguous. Germline V lookup: CDR1 SGHAT, CDR2 FQNNGV. The CDR3 contains 13 residues. Trimming stripped 0 bases from V and 7 bases from J, with 9 bases between. CDR3: CASSLEGRGTQYF. CDR3 coding DNA: TGTGCCAGCAGCTTAGAAGGACGAGGGACCCAGTACTTC.